This record concerns one T cell receptor beta chain sequence. The antigen this receptor binds is unknown. No qualities accompany the bases; no much larger clone lies one base away. The sample comes from a study of blood T cell repertoires in COVID-19 (dated by TCRdb to the early 2020s). Regarding the study in general: Samples from collaborators originated in the United States, Italy and Spain and spanned both the acute and convalescent phases of COVID-19. The samples were drawn from two sources: the first 160 participants of the ongoing ImmuneRACE study, and 1,000 to 1,500 subjects contributed by 6 global collaborators. Subjects who had been exposed to COVID-19, were actively infected with it, or had recovered from it provided the deeply sampled blood TCRbeta repertoires that made up the dataset. The sample metadata nearly always contained a de-identified subject ID, COVID-19 status, age in years and sex. Where available, HLA class I and class II types were taken from metadata supplied by the sample provider and were not determined by assay-based typing. The repertoires were made available in a free public database intended to serve as a resource for research on the immune response to SARS-CoV-2. The material from the prospective study consisted of cDNA or gDNA derived from T cells, B-cell-depleted T cells, or PBMCs. What the authors observed across the whole study: Clinical and demographic metadata were provided uncurated, with the amount varying by source and participant.

Its CDR3 holds 13 amino acids, cysteine through phenylalanine. CDR3 DNA only is kept here, 39 bases in frame from base 1. V is reduced by 7 bases and J by 10 bases, leaving a spacing of 14 bases between them. Based on the germline V gene (reference sequence), the CDR1 and CDR2 sequences are LNHDA and SQIVND. The immunoSEQ Assay, a bias-controlled multiplex PCR, was used to amplify TCRbeta CDR3 regions from genomic DNA. Regarding the original processing steps: The number of nucleated cells in each sample was estimated by amplification of reference gene primers within the assay. To quantify the absolute abundance of each unique TCRbeta CDR3 rearrangement, sequence reads were collapsed and filtered. For each sample, productive Simpson clonality was calculated by taking the square root of Simpson's diversity index across productive rearrangements. In TCRdb, the immuneACCESS table is reduced to in-frame sequences with V and J assigned. These tables do not hold every clone; where another copy was compared, an unresolved V gene accounts for under half, and the others remain unexplained. V, J and clone size are those of that table, while D and trimming were read from the DNA. Counted in this sample were about 50,000 clones; roughly 84% of them appeared once. 5.5% to 7.5% of the sample belongs to the ten largest clones.

Each collaborating institution followed its own protocols to collect whole blood in K2EDTA tubes. For TCRbeta analysis, collaborators shipped samples in one of three forms: frozen whole blood, isolated PBMCs, or DNA extracted from either of those sample types. Sequenced input: peripheral blood. The V and J genes are TRBV19 and TRBJ1-6; the D region possibly corresponds to TRBD1 (6 bases align). The source is a middle-aged man with active COVID-19. The CDR3 region has the sequence CASTGDWSSPLHF. The nucleotide sequence reads TGTGCCAGTACAGGGGATTGGAGCTCACCCCTCCACTTT.